Sequencing of this T cell receptor (beta chain) was carried out in a study of T-cell memory formation after mild COVID-19. CDR3 length: 13 residues. Germline CDR1 SGHRS, CDR2 YFSETQ. V lost 0 bases and J 0 bases, leaving 4 bases between the germline ends. TCRdb reanalysed the 5' RACE reads using MiXCR and keeps one entry per CDR3 protein. This table has under 550,000 distinct CDR3 sequences, about 20% appearing once. This clonotype was picked up a small number of times. Sequencing was done on a sample of PBMCs or a T cell subset sorted from them (not recorded which). The TCR originated in an adult woman who had mild COVID-19 (a few samples of this study predate the infection). Cell type and time point are not known. This sequence joins TRBV5-1 and TRBJ2-7; no definite D call. CDR3 sequence reads: CASSLVVSYEQYF. CDR3 nucleotide sequence: TGCGCCAGCAGCTTGGTGGTCTCCTACGAGCAGTACTTC.